This T cell receptor (beta chain) emerged from a study of T cell responses to AZD1222 COVID-19 vaccine. General observations from the study: Spike-specific TCR breadth and depth both grew after two AZD1222 doses. It was only six AZD1222 recipients who were seropositive at baseline. Donors, mostly white British, included more females; clonal diversity was possibly underestimated.

Repertoires were generated with immunoSEQ multiplex PCR, while TCRdb's copy carries only in-frame clones and drops some. Altogether roughly 150,000 clones are present, 91% being singletons, with the ten largest covering more than 0.9%. As to this clone: Its antigen is still unknown.

The CDR3 length is 12 residues. CDR1 is MDHEN and CDR2 is SYDVKM in the germline V gene. Trimming took 6 bases from V and 8 from J, leaving 13 bases between them. The rearrangement joins TRBV28 to TRBJ1-2, with D hard to call. Sequenced material: peripheral blood, taken 28 days after the second AZD1222 dose. The TCR comes from an adult who received the AZD1222 COVID-19 vaccine. CDR3 sequence: CASREGPGGYTF. The CDR3 nucleotides are TGTGCCAGCAGGGAAGGGCCTGGAGGCTACACCTTC.